This TCR beta chain was documented in a study of beta chain features in type 1 diabetes. On this clone itself: Its antigen is not known.

Trimming removed 5 bases from V and 4 bases from J; junction bases left unmatched: 4. CDR1 is SGHRS, CDR2 YFSETQ, per germline. The CDR3 consists of 13 residues. The sequenced template was cDNA made from the entire isolated RNA. TCRdb's table, derived via immunoSEQ multiplex PCR, lists solely in-frame clones and lacks some. Of around 250,000 clones listed, 25% to 35% are singletons. Whole-study results and caveats: A moderate, significant TCRB CDR3 shortening appeared in type 1 diabetes across four CD4+ subsets.

This chain joins TRBV5-1 and TRBJ2-3, with 7 bases matching TRBD2. The source of this sequence is a young man in good health. Sample: central memory CD4+ T cells from blood. For the CDR3, the DNA is TGCGCCAGCAGTAAGCGGGGTTCAGATACGCAGTATTTT. Amino acid sequence: CASSKRGSDTQYF.